This TCR beta chain derives from a study of blood T cell repertoires in COVID-19. Study summary: Sources were T cells, B-cell-depleted T cells, or PBMCs; the material itself was cDNA or gDNA.

As processed by the authors: Researchers report that nucleated cell counts were estimated from reference gene primer amplification. Assay used: immunoSEQ multiplex PCR; TCRdb lists only in-frame clones, some missing. V and J calls plus clone size are reproduced from that table; the DNA served to infer D and trimming. This sample has about 170,000 clones, with roughly nine tenths found just once. With 0 bases removed from V and 6 bases from J, the gap between germline ends came to 5 bases. The CDR3 has 12 residues. Germline lookup yields CDR1 ENHRY and CDR2 SYGVKD. The chain combines TRBV10-3 with TRBJ1-2, with no clear D. The sequenced sample consisted of peripheral blood. This receptor was taken from a woman of 80 years or more in a cohort sampled during active or convalescent COVID-19. CDR3 bases: TGTGCCATCAGTGAGTCGTCGGATGGCTACACCTTC. Its translation: CAISESSDGYTF.